This T cell receptor beta chain was identified during a study of blood T cells in healthy people across ages. Trimming removed 5 bases at V and 5 bases at J, with 4 bases between. This CDR3 region has 10 residues. Germline CDR1 reads SQVTM; CDR2 reads ANQGSEA. Using a J-beta primer mix together with a sample-barcoded 5' primer, a second PCR was run for roughly 7 to 11 cycles. TCRdb independently ran MiXCR on the 5' RACE reads; one entry per CDR3 protein. This sample has 650,000 or so distinct CDR3 sequences, with over 40% found just once. Sequenced material: blood. The chain uses TRBV29-1 and TRBJ2-1; D uncertain. The receptor's source is a woman over 75 in good health. The CDR3 loop is CSVLDNEQFF. The CDR3 DNA reads as TGCAGCGTTTTAGACAATGAGCAGTTCTTC.